Shown below are 19 T cell receptor beta chains from a single sample sequenced in a study of OX40 agonist ivuxolimab in advanced cancers. Here immunoSEQ multiplex PCR was the method, and the copy in TCRdb shows in-frame clones only, minus some. The table shows about 99,000 clones, with more than 95% occurring only once. The sequences come from CD4+ or CD8+ T cells sorted from blood, collected in a trial of the OX40 agonist ivuxolimab. These receptors originate from an adult with an advanced solid tumor such as melanoma, head and neck, liver or kidney cancer.

The chain links TRBV27 to TRBJ1-5; the D is unclear. Germline assignment: CDR1 MNHEY and CDR2 SMNVEV (reference sequence). Trimming stripped 4 bases from V and 0 bases from J, with 4 bases between. This CDR3 is built from 13 residues. CDR3 coding DNA: TGTGCCAGCAGTTCCAGTAGCAATCAGCCCCAGCATTTT. Amino acid sequence: CASSSSSNQPQHF.

V is TRBV29-1 and J is TRBJ2-7, with 9 nucleotides matching TRBD1. V was pared by 4 bases and J by 3 bases, with 4 bases of the junction left unmatched. This CDR3 has 13 amino acids. Germline values: CDR1 SQVTM, CDR2 ANQGSEA. In nucleotides, the CDR3 is TGCAGCGTTGGACAGGGGGATAGCTACGAGCAGTACTTC. Protein sequence: CSVGQGDSYEQYF.

The rearrangement uses TRBV6-6 and TRBJ2-3, with D hard to call. The ends were cut back, 6 bases at V and 0 bases at J, with 4 bases in the middle. Germline loops: CDR1 MNHNY, CDR2 SVGAGI (reference sequence). The CDR3 totals 12 residues. The CDR3 DNA follows: TGTGCCAGCAGCATTAGCACAGATACGCAGTATTTT. It yields the protein CASSISTDTQYF.

This chain uses TRBV27 with TRBJ1-5; no clear D gene. V was shortened by 7 bases and J by 6 bases, with 7 bases between the two germline ends. This CDR3 comprises 11 residues. The V gene's germline CDR1 is MNHEY and CDR2 SMNVEV (reference sequence). This CDR3 is CASTRPQPQHF. The CDR3 nucleotides read TGTGCCAGCACCCGCCCTCAGCCCCAGCATTTT.

This clone was found once. The V and J genes are TRBV12-2 and TRBJ1-1; the table's D gene call, TRBD1, was not cross checked with the DNA. TRBV12-2 is tagged as a pseudogene. The CDR3 contains 17 residues. This CDR3 is CASRLAGGDSKYTEAFF. The DNA of the CDR3 is TGTGCAAGTCGCTTAGCAGGGGGCGATAGCAAGTACACTGAAGCTTTCTTT.

This clone has only one observation. This chain connects TRBV27 to TRBJ2-3; perhaps TRBD1 as D (6 bases). Per germline, CDR1 MNHEY and CDR2 SMNVEV (reference sequence). The CDR3 is 17 amino acids. V lost 2 bases and J 1 base, leaving 16 bases between the germline ends. CDR3 residues: CASSLVPTGLGTDTQYF. DNA of the CDR3: TGTGCCAGCAGTTTAGTTCCTACAGGGTTAGGCACAGATACGCAGTATTTT.

The rearrangement uses TRBV30 and TRBJ1-1; the D is unclear. Germline values: CDR1 GTSNPN, CDR2 SVGIG (reference sequence). V was shortened by 4 bases and J by 10 bases, with 16 bases between the two germline ends. This CDR3 spans 12 amino acids. Here the CDR3 reads CAWNSRTDGAFF. In DNA, the CDR3 is TGTGCCTGGAACTCCAGGACGGACGGAGCTTTCTTT.

The gene calls are TRBV27 and TRBJ2-7, with D uncertain. Germline values: CDR1 MNHEY, CDR2 SMNVEV (reference sequence). CDR3 length: 13 residues. The V and J ends lost 3 bases and 4 bases respectively, with 10 bases between them. The CDR3 region has the DNA TGTGCCAGCAGTTTTGGAGCGAGATACGAGCAGTACTTC. Amino acids: CASSFGARYEQYF.

This clone was observed once. The CDR3 loop is CARSLGRGRDSSTDTQYF. The CDR3 DNA sequence: TGTGCCAGAAGCTTGGGCAGGGGCCGAGATTCTAGCACAGATACGCAGTATTTT. The J gene is TRBJ2-3, the V gene TRBV5-3; tentatively, D is TRBD1 (6 bases). TRBV5-3 has ORF status, its function being uncertain. V lost 0 bases, J lost 0 bases, and 17 bases lay in between. The CDR3 is made up of 18 amino acids.

The chain is built from TRBV12-1 and TRBJ2-7; the listed D gene, TRBD1, was not tested against the DNA. TRBV12-1 constitutes a pseudogene. This CDR3 comprises 14 residues. In nucleotides, the CDR3 is TGTGCCAGCAGCTTGGGGACAGGGGTAGGGGAGCAGTACTTC. This codes for CASSLGTGVGEQYF.

The chain links TRBV27 to TRBJ1-5; 8 nucleotides agree with TRBD1. The CDR3 sequence is 14 residues long. Germline CDR1 is MNHEY and CDR2 is SMNVEV (reference sequence). Germline trimming cut 6 bases from V and 7 bases from J; bases unmatched to any gene: 8. The CDR3 reads CASSRQGTYQPQHF. The CDR3 DNA reads TGTGCCAGCAGCCGACAGGGGACATACCAGCCCCAGCATTTT.

The chain uses TRBV21-1 and TRBJ1-3; the table's D call, TRBD1, has no DNA check behind it. TRBV21-1 is termed a pseudogene. This CDR3 has 15 amino acids. This CDR3 reads CASSNTGSSGNTIYF. In DNA form, the CDR3 reads TGTGCCAGCAGCAACACAGGGAGCTCTGGAAACACCATATATTTT.

This rearrangement joins TRBV4-1 to TRBJ1-1; D is undetermined. Trimming left V 3 bases short and J 1 base short, with 9 bases between. The CDR3 is 14 amino acids. Germline V CDR1 and CDR2: MGHRA, YSYEKL. CDR3 bases: TGCGCCAGCAGCCAGGGGATAGGGAACACTGAAGCTTTCTTT. It translates to CASSQGIGNTEAFF.

This clone was observed a single time. The chain links TRBV6-5 to TRBJ2-1, with a possible D match to TRBD1 (5 bases). Germline lookup yields CDR1 MNHEY and CDR2 SVGAGI. Trimming shortened V by 0 bases and J by 7 bases, and 7 bases separated the two germline ends. The CDR3 has 13 residues. CDR3 sequence (DNA): TGTGCCAGCAGTTACTCGAAGGGGAATGAGCAGTTCTTC. Protein sequence: CASSYSKGNEQFF.

The rearrangement links TRBV15 to TRBJ2-7; 7 bases agree with TRBD1. With 0 bases clipped from V and 3 bases from J, the junction kept 8 bases outside the gene matches. The CDR3 runs to 16 residues. Germline V CDR1 and CDR2: LNHNV, YYDKDF (reference sequence). The CDR3 DNA reads TGTGCCACCAGCAGAGATAGACCCGGGACAGACTACGAGCAGTACTTC. Its protein is CATSRDRPGTDYEQYF.

The chain joins TRBV4-1 to TRBJ1-1; the D is unclear. The CDR3 runs 12 residues. Germline V CDR1 and CDR2: MGHRA, YSYEKL. V gave up 1 base and J gave up 1 base, with 1 base separating them. The CDR3 loop reads CASSQGNTEAFF. The CDR3 DNA reads TGCGCCAGCAGCCAAGGGAACACTGAAGCTTTCTTT.

This chain connects TRBV19 to TRBJ2-3, with D tentatively TRBD2 (6 bases). Germline V gives CDR1 LNHDA, CDR2 SQIVND (reference sequence). V was pared by 9 bases and J by 2 bases, with 18 bases between. This CDR3 region has 15 residues. The CDR3: CASGTGLITTDTQYF. The CDR3 nucleotides read TGTGCCAGCGGAACGGGACTGATAACCACAGATACGCAGTATTTT.

J is TRBJ2-7 and V is TRBV5-8, with D perhaps TRBD1 (5 bases). This CDR3 comprises 13 residues. Trimming left V 4 bases short and J 3 bases short, with 11 bases between. The V gene's germline CDR1 is SGHTS and CDR2 YDEGEE. CDR3 sequence (DNA): TGTGCCAGCAGCCCGACAGATTTCTACGAGCAGTACTTC. Protein product: CASSPTDFYEQYF.

The count of this clone is one. This chain connects TRBV16 to TRBJ2-7; tentative D call: TRBD2 (6 bases). This CDR3 is built from 16 residues. V was trimmed by 0 bases and J by 0 bases, leaving 12 bases between them. The germline CDR1 and CDR2 sequences are KGHSY and FQNENV. The CDR3 loop reads CASSQSGGLSSYEQYF. In DNA, the CDR3 is TGTGCCAGCAGCCAATCCGGGGGTTTGAGCTCCTACGAGCAGTACTTC.